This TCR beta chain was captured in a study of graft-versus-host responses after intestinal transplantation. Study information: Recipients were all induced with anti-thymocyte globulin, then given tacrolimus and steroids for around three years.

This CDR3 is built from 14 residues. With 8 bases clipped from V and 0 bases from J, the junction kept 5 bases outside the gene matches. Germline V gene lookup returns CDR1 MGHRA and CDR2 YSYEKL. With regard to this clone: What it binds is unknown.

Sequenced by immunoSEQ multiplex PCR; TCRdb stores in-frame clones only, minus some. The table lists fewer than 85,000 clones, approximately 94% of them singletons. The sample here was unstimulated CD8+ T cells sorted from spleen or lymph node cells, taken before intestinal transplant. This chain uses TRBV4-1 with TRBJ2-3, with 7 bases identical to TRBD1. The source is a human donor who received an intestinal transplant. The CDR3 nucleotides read TGCGCCAGCGGTGGGACAGTTAGCACAGATACGCAGTATTTT. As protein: CASGGTVSTDTQYF.